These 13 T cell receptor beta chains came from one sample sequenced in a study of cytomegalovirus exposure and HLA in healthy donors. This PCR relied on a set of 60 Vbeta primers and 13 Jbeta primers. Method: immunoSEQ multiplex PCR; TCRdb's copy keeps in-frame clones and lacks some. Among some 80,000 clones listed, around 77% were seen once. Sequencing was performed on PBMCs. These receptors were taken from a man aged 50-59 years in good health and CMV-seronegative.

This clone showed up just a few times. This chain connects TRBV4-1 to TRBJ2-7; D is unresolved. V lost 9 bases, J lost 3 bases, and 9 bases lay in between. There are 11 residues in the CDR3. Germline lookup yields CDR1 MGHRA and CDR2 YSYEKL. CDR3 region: CARRCLYEQYF. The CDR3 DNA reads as TGCGCCAGGCGTTGCCTCTACGAGCAGTACTTC.

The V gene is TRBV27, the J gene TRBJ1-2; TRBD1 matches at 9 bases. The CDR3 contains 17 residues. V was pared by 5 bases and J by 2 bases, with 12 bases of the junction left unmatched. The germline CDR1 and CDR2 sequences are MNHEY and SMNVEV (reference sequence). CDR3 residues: CASSLKPGQGFNYGYTF. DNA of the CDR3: TGTGCCAGCAGTCTTAAACCGGGACAGGGATTCAACTATGGCTACACCTTC.

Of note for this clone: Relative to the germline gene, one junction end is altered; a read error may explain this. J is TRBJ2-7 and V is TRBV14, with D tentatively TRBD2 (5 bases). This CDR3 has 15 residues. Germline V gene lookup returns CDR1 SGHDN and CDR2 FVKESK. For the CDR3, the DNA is TGTACCAGCAGCCAAGTGGTCGGAGGCTCCTACGAGCAGTACTTC. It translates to CTSSQVVGGSYEQYF.

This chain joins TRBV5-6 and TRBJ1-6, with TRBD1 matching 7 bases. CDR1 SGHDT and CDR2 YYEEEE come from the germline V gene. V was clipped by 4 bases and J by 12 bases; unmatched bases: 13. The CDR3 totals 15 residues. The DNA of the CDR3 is TGTGCCAGCAGCAACCAGGGGGTTGTATCGGGACCCCTCCACTTT. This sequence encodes CASSNQGVVSGPLHF.

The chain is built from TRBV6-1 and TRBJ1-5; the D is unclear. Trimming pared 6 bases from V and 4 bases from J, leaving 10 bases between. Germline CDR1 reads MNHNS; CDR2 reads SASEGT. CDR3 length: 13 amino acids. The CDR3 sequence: CASRQVNNQPQHF. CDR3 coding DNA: TGTGCCAGCAGGCAGGTCAATAATCAGCCCCAGCATTTT.

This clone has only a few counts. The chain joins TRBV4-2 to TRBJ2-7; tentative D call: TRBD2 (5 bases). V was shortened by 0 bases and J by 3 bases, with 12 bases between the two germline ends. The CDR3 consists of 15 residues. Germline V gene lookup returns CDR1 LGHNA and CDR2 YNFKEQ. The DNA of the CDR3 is TGTGCCAGCAGCCAAGATCTTCCCCGGGACTACGAGCAGTACTTC. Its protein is CASSQDLPRDYEQYF.

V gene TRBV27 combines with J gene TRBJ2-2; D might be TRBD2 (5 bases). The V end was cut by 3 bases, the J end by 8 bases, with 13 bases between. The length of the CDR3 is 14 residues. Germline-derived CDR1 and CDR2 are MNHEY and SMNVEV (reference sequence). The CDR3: CASSFSVGTGELFF. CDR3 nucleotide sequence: TGTGCCAGCAGTTTTAGCGTGGGTACGGGGGAGCTGTTTTTT.

This CDR3 reads CASSEGSNQPQHF. The CDR3 region has the DNA TGTGCCAGCTCGGAGGGTAGCAATCAGCCCCAGCATTTT. The chain carries TRBV18 and TRBJ1-5; D call uncertain. The CDR3 is 13 amino acids. V was cut by 6 bases and J by 0 bases, with 6 bases left in between. Per the germline V gene, CDR1 is KGHSH and CDR2 is LQKENI.

The DNA for the CDR3 is TGTGCCTGGAGTGCGACAATTTCAGGGGTTGGCTACACCTTC. Translating gives CAWSATISGVGYTF. The chain couples TRBV30 to TRBJ1-2; D may be TRBD1 (6 bases). This CDR3 contains 14 residues. V was cut by 1 base and J by 7 bases, with 16 bases left in between. Germline-derived CDR1 and CDR2 are GTSNPN and SVGIG (reference sequence).

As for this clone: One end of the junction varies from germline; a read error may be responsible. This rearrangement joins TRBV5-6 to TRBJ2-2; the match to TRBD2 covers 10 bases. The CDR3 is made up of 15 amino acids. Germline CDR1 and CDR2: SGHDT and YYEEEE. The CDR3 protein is CASSDSGGNTRELFF. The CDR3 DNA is TGTGCCAGCAGCGATAGCGGGGGGAACACCAGGGAGCTGTTTTTT.

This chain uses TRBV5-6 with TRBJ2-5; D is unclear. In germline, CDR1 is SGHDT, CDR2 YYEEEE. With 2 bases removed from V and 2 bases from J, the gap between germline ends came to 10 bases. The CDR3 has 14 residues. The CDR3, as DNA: TGTGCCAGCAGCTTCTCGAACCTACAAGAGACCCAGTACTTC. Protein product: CASSFSNLQETQYF.

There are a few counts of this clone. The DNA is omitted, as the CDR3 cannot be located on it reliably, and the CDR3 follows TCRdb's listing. The CDR3 sequence: CASILAGESDTQYF. This chain connects TRBV6-1 to TRBJ2-3; the DNA was not used to check the table's D call, TRBD2. The CDR3 totals 14 residues, both ends included. Germline CDR1 reads MNHNS; CDR2 reads SASEGT.

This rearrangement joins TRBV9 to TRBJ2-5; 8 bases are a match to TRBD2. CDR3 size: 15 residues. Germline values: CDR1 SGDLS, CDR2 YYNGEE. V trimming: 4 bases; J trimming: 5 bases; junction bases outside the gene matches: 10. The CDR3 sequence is CASSYGGGRGETQYF. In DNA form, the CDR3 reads TGTGCCAGCAGCTACGGGGGGGGGCGCGGGGAGACCCAGTACTTC.